A single sample gave rise to the 15 T cell receptor beta chains below, sequenced in a study of tumor-infiltrating lymphocytes in primary liver carcinoma (dated by TCRdb to about 2017). Blood RNA was extracted from unsorted whole blood using TRIzol reagent, and germline DNA was obtained with the DNeasy Blood & Tissue kit. Instrument on record: Illumina HiSeq 2500. TCRbeta-specific cDNA was reverse-transcribed from roughly 500 ng total RNA using a constant-region primer and ProtoScript II reverse transcriptase. TCRbeta libraries were built with three nested multiplex PCR rounds, a slightly modified ARM-PCR procedure. The first two PCR rounds used multiplex TRBV1-TRBV30 forward primers with a Cbeta reverse primer, each for approximately 11 cycles. TCRdb ran its own pipeline on the public reads, namely fastp trimming at Q25 and MiXCR clone calling, and kept in-frame beta chains. Every distinct CDR3 protein forms one entry, paired with its most common genes and DNA. The table for this sample lists 180,000 or so distinct CDR3 sequences; about 60% of them were counted only once. The ten top clones hold about 72% of the sample.

The sequenced material came from peripheral blood. All receptors come from a man between 35 and 55 years old with primary liver carcinoma and hepatitis B virus infection.

This clonotype was recorded many times. The genes are TRBV11-2 and TRBJ2-5; D possibly corresponds to TRBD1 (5 bases). The CDR3 consists of 15 residues. The ends were cut back, 0 bases at V and 1 base at J, with 9 bases in the middle. Germline values: CDR1 SGHAT, CDR2 FQNNGV. The CDR3 region is CASSLDEQAQETQYF. CDR3 coding DNA: TGTGCCAGCAGCTTAGATGAACAGGCCCAAGAGACCCAGTACTTC.

This clonotype turned up a few times. The chain combines TRBV7-9 with TRBJ1-1; D ambiguous. This CDR3 has 13 amino acids. Trimming took 7 bases from V and 1 from J, leaving 10 bases between them. Germline values: CDR1 SEHNR, CDR2 FQNEAQ (reference sequence). The CDR3 DNA reads as TGTGCCAGCACCCCCTGGGCGAACACTGAAGCTTTCTTT. As protein: CASTPWANTEAFF.

This clonotype was seen many times. The chain employs TRBV29-1 and TRBJ2-4; TRBD2 might be the D (6 bases). The V gene's germline CDR1 is SQVTM and CDR2 ANQGSEA. The CDR3 is made up of 15 amino acids. The V end was cut by 7 bases, the J end by 0 bases, with 16 bases between. The CDR3 bases are TGCAGCGGCTGGAGGGACCTCATAGCCAAAAACATTCAGTACTTC. It codes for CSGWRDLIAKNIQYF. Supplemented by reference TRBV29-1 and TRBJ2-4, the full variable domain reads SAVISQKPSRDICQRGTSLTIQCQVDSQVTMMFWYRQQPGQSLTLIATANQGSEATYESGFVIDKFPISRPNLTFSTLTVSNMSPEDSSIYLCSGWRDLIAKNIQYFGAGTRLSVL.

Concerning this clonotype itself: Without the conserved terminal phenylalanine or tryptophan, this CDR3 likely stems from a read error. This chain joins TRBV29-1 and TRBJ2-5; the D gene is possibly TRBD2 (6 bases). Germline assignment: CDR1 SQVTM and CDR2 ANQGSEA. Trimming shortened V by 6 bases and J by 3 bases, and 20 bases separated the two germline ends. The CDR3 has 15 residues. In DNA form, the CDR3 reads TGCAGCGTCGGGCCTAGCGCGGGTGTCGAAGAGACCCAGTACCTC. Protein: CSVGPSAGVEETQYL.

Comments on this clonotype: A much bigger clone sits one base away, suggesting this may be a read error. The chain uses TRBV29-1 and TRBJ1-2; D unresolved. The germline V gene encodes CDR1 SQVTM and CDR2 ANQGSEA. The CDR3 sequence is 11 residues long. V was shortened by 3 bases and J by 8 bases, with 10 bases between the two germline ends. The CDR3 protein is CSVEEHEGYTF. The CDR3 DNA is TGCAGCGTTGAGGAACATGAGGGCTACACCTTC.

This clonotype was found many times. This chain connects TRBV11-2 to TRBJ2-7, with 8 bases matching TRBD2. From germline, CDR1 is SGHAT and CDR2 FQNNGV. V shed 7 bases, J shed 1 base, and the junction held 9 bases outside the gene matches. The CDR3 is 15 residues long. The CDR3 DNA reads TGTGCCAGCACCAAGAGGCTAGCGGGTTCCTACGAGCAGTACTTC. This encodes CASTKRLAGSYEQYF.

The chain combines TRBV7-9 with TRBJ1-3; D is ambiguous. Germline CDR1 is SEHNR and CDR2 is FQNEAQ (reference sequence). V was clipped by 3 bases and J by 0 bases, with 9 bases between them. The length of the CDR3 is 15 residues. CDR3 in amino acids: CASSLGSRSGNTIYF. In DNA form, the CDR3 reads TGTGCCAGCAGCTTGGGGAGCCGCTCTGGAAACACCATATATTTT.

This chain connects TRBV5-8 to TRBJ1-5; D is unresolved. CDR3 length equals 14 residues. Trimming took 2 bases from V and 3 from J, leaving 9 bases between them. Germline CDR1 SGHTS, CDR2 YDEGEE. CDR3 sequence (DNA): TGTGCCAGCAGCTTAGCACAGTCCAATCAGCCCCAGCATTTT. This encodes CASSLAQSNQPQHF. Together with reference TRBV5-8 and TRBJ1-5, the CDR3 gives the full variable domain: EAGVTQSPTHLIKTRGQQATLRCSPISGHTSVYWYQQALGLGLQFLLWYDEGEERNRGNFPPRFSGRQFPNYSSELNVNALELEDSALYLCASSLAQSNQPQHFGDGTRLSIL.

This clonotype was recorded at least ten times. This rearrangement joins TRBV11-2 to TRBJ2-1; no definite D call. The CDR3 is 18 amino acids. The V and J ends lost 0 bases and 2 bases respectively, with 17 bases between them. CDR1 is SGHAT and CDR2 is FQNNGV in the germline V gene. This CDR3 reads CASSLDRASFSAYNEQFF. The DNA for the CDR3 is TGTGCCAGCAGCTTAGACCGGGCCTCCTTCTCCGCCTACAATGAGCAGTTCTTC.

Note on this clonotype: This sequence may be a read error, since a much larger clone differs from it by one base. V usage is TRBV29-1 and J usage is TRBJ2-5; weak D call: TRBD2 (5 bases). From germline, CDR1 is SQVTM and CDR2 ANQGSEA. The CDR3 contains 12 residues. CDR3 sequence reads: CGVGRGPETQYF. CDR3 nucleotide sequence: TGCGGCGTTGGAAGAGGGCCAGAGACCCAGTACTTC.

V gene TRBV10-3 combines with J gene TRBJ2-1; D may correspond to TRBD1 or TRBD2 (5 bases each). CDR1 is ENHRY, CDR2 SYGVKD, per germline. The CDR3 extends over 15 amino acids. V was shortened by 10 bases and J by 2 bases, with 18 bases between the two germline ends. The CDR3 DNA sequence: TGTGCCACTAGTGGTCGAGAGGGGACCTACAATGAGCAGTTCTTC. Protein: CATSGREGTYNEQFF.

This clonotype appeared many times. V usage is TRBV11-2 and J usage is TRBJ2-4, with a weak D call TRBD2 (5 bases). Between the trimmed V and J ends, which lost 5 bases and 0 bases, there was a span of 11 bases. Germline V gene data show CDR1 as SGHAT and CDR2 as FQNNGV. The CDR3 is made up of 15 amino acids. The CDR3 here is CASSPGRGAKNIQYF. The CDR3 nucleotides are TGTGCCAGCAGCCCAGGACGGGGAGCCAAAAACATTCAGTACTTC.

This chain joins TRBV29-1 and TRBJ2-5; TRBD2 matches 7 bases. Germline CDR1 reads SQVTM; CDR2 reads ANQGSEA. The CDR3 length is 12 residues. The junction had 2 bases not matched to a gene; V was cut back by 2 bases and J by 5 bases. CDR3 bases: TGCAGCGTTGAATTACTAGCGGAGACCCAGTACTTC. It translates to CSVELLAETQYF.

The genes are TRBV10-2 and TRBJ2-1, with 11 bases aligning to TRBD2. Germline lookup yields CDR1 WSHSY and CDR2 SAAADI. The CDR3 has 17 residues. J gave up 8 bases and V 6 bases, and 15 bases lay outside the gene matches. The CDR3 reads CASRTGTSGPRVYEQFF. The CDR3 DNA reads TGCGCCAGCAGAACCGGGACTAGCGGTCCGAGGGTATATGAGCAGTTCTTC.

In regard to this clonotype: Because it lacks the conserved phenylalanine or tryptophan at the end, this CDR3 is likely a read error. The chain combines TRBV29-1 with TRBJ1-1; D remains unclear. The CDR3 loop spans 13 amino acids. The germline V gene has CDR1 SQVTM and CDR2 ANQGSEA. DNA of the CDR3: TGTAGCGTCTCGAGCGGGGTGAGGGCTGAAGCTTTCATT. Amino acid sequence: CSVSSGVRAEAFI.